The T cell receptor beta chain described here comes from a study of breast tumors, draining lymph nodes, adjacent tissues (dated by TCRdb to about 2016). As for the study more broadly: TCR beta repertoires were compared across tumor, adjacent nontumor tissue and axillary lymph nodes obtained from breast cancer patients. In human breast cancer, the study set out to evaluate how tumor, surrounding tissue and draining lymph node repertoires relate to one another and whether T cells may move between these sites. General findings and caveats noted by the study authors: Tumor and nontumor tissue repertoires were found to be significantly more similar in luminal-like than in basal-like breast cancer. The conclusion that tumor T cells originate in lymph nodes was framed as consistent with a hypothesis rather than directly demonstrated. Tumors showed preferential V and J gene usage, and their T-cell repertoire diversity fell below that of lymph nodes yet above that of nontumor tissue. The data were judged consistent with most tumor T cells deriving from the lymph node and then expanding within tumor tissue.

Germline trimming amounts to 0 bases on V and 5 bases on J, with 9 as the count of junction bases outside the gene matches. The CDR3 numbers 16 residues from cysteine through phenylalanine. Only the CDR3 DNA is retained, 48 bases long and in frame from the first base. As encoded in the germline V gene (reference sequence), CDR1 is DFQATT while CDR2 is SNEGSKA. As to this clonotype: Its antigen has not been determined. No much larger clonotype is one base removed from it; base qualities were not supplied.

Lymph node samples were obtained from the axillary draining lymph nodes of breast cancer patients. Reads for this sample came from an Illumina HiSeq 2000. Multiplex PCR amplification was used to generate the TCR beta chain libraries. High-throughput sequencing was used to analyze the amplified TCR beta chain products. The public reads were run again by TCRdb, first through fastp at Q25 and then through MiXCR, and only productive beta chains were kept. Each entry is one CDR3 protein sequence, shown with its most common DNA and genes. Here the sample has about 200,000 distinct CDR3 sequences; roughly 29% occur a single time. Roughly 4.3% of the sample is taken by the ten largest.

The rearranged segments are TRBV20-1 and TRBJ2-2, and 7 junction bases match TRBD2. Sequences were obtained from axillary lymph node tissue. The source is a female donor with breast cancer. Some clones in this sample may be carry-over from other donors' samples. The DNA sequence reads TGCAGTGCTAGAGAGGTTGGGGCTAGCGGAACCGGGGAGCTGTTTTTT. This is translated as CSAREVGASGTGELFF.